The rows below give T cell receptor beta chains drawn from one sample of a study of vaccination and CD4 T cells after COVID-19. TCRdb recomputed calls from the PCR reads with MiXCR, one row per CDR3 protein. The data hold under 15,000 distinct CDR3 sequences, with nearly 45% observed a single time. Their antigens remain unidentified. Here the sequenced sample was CD4+ T cells from blood, cultured in vitro, taken after SARS-CoV-2 vaccination. The receptors shown here come from a human donor who had recovered from COVID-19. CDR3s include the opening cysteine and the closing phenylalanine or tryptophan. The D gene is left open where the match is weak. Clone size is given for some rows only: seen once, a few or many times, or a class if the clone is expanded.

V	D	size	J	DNA	CDR3
TRBV20-1	TRBD2	few	TRBJ2-3	TGCAGTGCCGTTCTAGCGGGAGGTGCAGATACGCAGTATTTT	CSAVLAGGADTQYF
TRBV28	-	-	TRBJ2-1	TGTGCCAGCTTTAAAACTAGCTGGCGTGAGCAGTTCTTC	CASFKTSWREQFF
TRBV6-5	TRBD2	-	TRBJ2-3	TGTGCCAGCAGTTTCCTAGCGGGAGCCACAGATACGCAGTATTTT	CASSFLAGATDTQYF
TRBV5-1	-	-	TRBJ1-1	TGCGCCAGCAGCTTGTACCGGGACATGAACACTGAAGCTTTCTTT	CASSLYRDMNTEAFF
TRBV19	TRBD1	medium-sized	TRBJ2-2	TGTGCCAGTAGTGCAAGGACAGGGAGCACCGGGGAGCTGTTTTTT	CASSARTGSTGELFF
TRBV7-3	-	few	TRBJ2-1	TGTGCCAGCAGCCCTAGGAGTAGGAGGGCCACGGTAGATGAGCAGTTCTTC	CASSPRSRRATVDEQFF
TRBV6-1	-	-	TRBJ2-7	TGTGCCAGCAGCGACCGGTGGACAGTTGGGGAGCAGTACTTC	CASSDRWTVGEQYF
TRBV20-1	TRBD2	medium-sized	TRBJ2-2	TGCAGTGCTCAGGGACTAGTACAGGACGGGGAGCTGTTTTTT	CSAQGLVQDGELFF
TRBV27	-	few	TRBJ2-7	TGTGCCAGCAGCCGATCTCCGTGGACAGACTCCTACGAGCAGTACTTC	CASSRSPWTDSYEQYF
TRBV11-3	-	medium-sized	TRBJ1-1	TGTGCCAGCAGCCCCGTCCGGCACACTGAAGCTTTCTTT	CASSPVRHTEAFF
TRBV2	TRBD1	-	TRBJ1-6	TGTGCCAGCAGGGACAGGGTGAATTCACCCCTCCACTTT	CASRDRVNSPLHF
TRBV20-1	-	-	TRBJ1-5	TGCAGTGCTTCCCTTCCAGGGGAGGGCGGGCCCCAGCATTTT	CSASLPGEGGPQHF
TRBV19	-	few	TRBJ1-5	TGTGCCATGTCGGACAGCTTAAATCAGCCCCAGCATTTT	CAMSDSLNQPQHF
TRBV6-1	-	few	TRBJ2-5	TGTGCCAGCAAGGACAGTCAAGAGACCCAGTACTTC	CASKDSQETQYF
TRBV12-3/TRBV12-4	TRBD1	-	TRBJ1-5	TGTGCCAGCAATGAGGGGGCTAATCAGCCCCAGCATTTT	CASNEGANQPQHF
TRBV18	-	-	TRBJ1-3	TGTGCCAGCTCACCCACCCCGACGGCTGGAAACACCATATATTTT	CASSPTPTAGNTIYF
TRBV7-3	-	-	TRBJ2-3	TGTGCCAGCAGCTTAATCCCCGACACAGATACGCAGTATTTT	CASSLIPDTDTQYF
TRBV5-1	TRBD2	-	TRBJ2-7	TGCGCCAGCAGCTCCGGGACTAGCAGGTATTACGAGCAGTACTTC	CASSSGTSRYYEQYF
TRBV6-1	TRBD1	few	TRBJ1-4	TGTGCCAGCAGTGAAGCCCCTCTAGGGGGCCGCGATGAAAAACTGTTTTTT	CASSEAPLGGRDEKLFF
TRBV30	-	-	TRBJ2-2	TGTGCCTGGGGGGTCCAATCGGCCGGGGAGCTGTTTTTT	CAWGVQSAGELFF
TRBV18	-	-	TRBJ2-7	TGTGCCAGCTCACCGACGCAGGGACTTAACTACGAGCAGTACTTC	CASSPTQGLNYEQYF
TRBV10-1	TRBD2	few	TRBJ2-3	TGCGCCAGCAGTTCCGGGACTACCACAGATACGCAGTATTTT	CASSSGTTTDTQYF
TRBV28	-	-	TRBJ2-5	TGTGCCAGCAGAGGAAGACAGGGAGGAGAGACCCAGTACTTC	CASRGRQGGETQYF
TRBV7-9	-	few	TRBJ1-4	TGTGCCAGCAGCTTAGACGCGAATAATGAAAAACTGTTTTTT	CASSLDANNEKLFF
TRBV2	TRBD1	few	TRBJ1-2	TGTGCCAGCATATTGGGACAGCCCCGTGCGTATGGCTACACCTTC	CASILGQPRAYGYTF
TRBV7-9	TRBD1	-	TRBJ2-5	TGTGCCAGCAGCCCCAACAGGGGTGGGCAAGAGACCCAGTACTTC	CASSPNRGGQETQYF
TRBV7-2	-	few	TRBJ2-2	TGTGCCAGCAGCTTGGGGGCGAACACCGGGGAGCTGTTTTTT	CASSLGANTGELFF
TRBV6-1	TRBD1	-	TRBJ2-1	TGTGCCAGCACTAAAGGACAGGGGGCCTACAATGAGCAGTTCTTC	CASTKGQGAYNEQFF
TRBV6-1	-	few	TRBJ1-5	TGTGCCAGCACAGGGTATAGCAATCAGCCCCAGCATTTT	CASTGYSNQPQHF
TRBV5-8	-	-	TRBJ2-5	TGTGCCAGCAGCTCAGGGTGGGAGACCCAGTACTTC	CASSSGWETQYF
TRBV6-2/TRBV6-3	-	-	TRBJ2-3	TGTGCCAGCAGTACTGACTCCCTCTCTACAGATACGCAGTATTTT	CASSTDSLSTDTQYF
TRBV20-1	-	large	TRBJ2-3	TGCAGTGCCCTCCCGGTACAAGATACGCAGTATTTT	CSALPVQDTQYF
TRBV7-2	-	-	TRBJ1-2	TGTGCCAGCAGCTTATCGGTACAGGGTGGTGGCTACACCTTC	CASSLSVQGGGYTF
TRBV20-1	TRBD1	once	TRBJ1-2	TGCAGTGCTGGGACAGTTAACTATGGCTACACCTTC	CSAGTVNYGYTF
TRBV6-1	-	-	TRBJ2-7	TGTGCCAGCAGCCAAAGCGAGCCCTACGAGCAGTACTTC	CASSQSEPYEQYF
TRBV20-1	-	-	TRBJ1-4	TGCAGTGCTAAACAGAGTGGGAATGAAAAACTGTTTTTT	CSAKQSGNEKLFF
TRBV28	-	-	TRBJ2-7	TGTGCCAGCAGTTGGCGGGGCGAGCAGTACTTC	CASSWRGEQYF
TRBV2	-	-	TRBJ1-4	TGTGCCAGCGCCAGGGGACGTGCTAATGAAAAACTGTTTTTT	CASARGRANEKLFF
TRBV28	-	-	TRBJ1-2	TGTGCCAGCAGTTTCCCAGGCAGTCGTGGTGGCTACACCTTC	CASSFPGSRGGYTF
TRBV28	-	once	TRBJ1-4	TGTGCCAGCAGTTTCGGACAGACAACTAATGAAAAACTGTTTTTT	CASSFGQTTNEKLFF
TRBV20-1	-	large	TRBJ1-6	TGCAGTCCCAGGCCCCTTAGCTCCTATAATTCACCCCTCCACTTT	CSPRPLSSYNSPLHF
TRBV7-9	-	large	TRBJ1-2	TGTGCCAGCAGTTTCCAGGGAGGCTATGGCTACACCTTC	CASSFQGGYGYTF
TRBV11-1	-	-	TRBJ2-1	TGTGCCAGCAGCACCGGGACCACCAATGAGCAGTTCTTC	CASSTGTTNEQFF
TRBV20-1	TRBD2	-	TRBJ2-1	TGCAGTGCACCTCGGGGGAGCGGGAAGAATGAGCAGTTCTTC	CSAPRGSGKNEQFF
TRBV11-3	TRBD2	-	TRBJ2-2	TGTGCCAGCAGCTTTGCCGGCGGGAGAGGGGAGCTGTTTTTT	CASSFAGGRGELFF
TRBV6-1	-	-	TRBJ2-7	TGTGCCAGCAGTGAAGCGCAGGGGCAGACCTACGAGCAGTACTTC	CASSEAQGQTYEQYF
TRBV28	-	-	TRBJ2-3	TGTGCCAGCAGTGAGGGGCAAGCGGACACAGATACGCAGTATTTT	CASSEGQADTDTQYF
TRBV19	TRBD1	-	TRBJ2-1	TGTGCCAGTAGCCAGACAGGGCCTTACAATGAGCAGTTCTTC	CASSQTGPYNEQFF
TRBV20-1	TRBD2	-	TRBJ2-7	TGCAGTGCCGGGACTAGCGGGAGTAGGTCCTACGAGCAGTACTTC	CSAGTSGSRSYEQYF